Shown below are 5 T cell receptor beta chains from a single sample sequenced in a study of T-cell reconstitution after alpha-beta-depleted transplantation in children. Molecular barcoding with unique molecular identifiers was used for the TCRbeta library. TCRdb re-called the PCR reads through MiXCR, storing one row per CDR3 protein. The sample consists of hundreds of thousands of distinct CDR3 sequences, around 13% of them appearing once. Sequencing was performed on PBMCs, mostly from graft donor cells, taken 360 days after TCRalphabeta/CD19-depleted stem cell transplant. The receptors come from a male patient younger than 18 who had a stem cell transplant for acute myeloid leukemia, so the T cells may come from the graft donor.

Concerning this clonotype: This may be a read error, as it is one base from a much larger clone. The chain combines TRBV24-1 with TRBJ2-7, with 8 positions matching TRBD1. The CDR3 runs to 15 residues. Per the germline V gene, CDR1 is KGHDR and CDR2 is SFDVKD. For the CDR3, the DNA is TGTGCCACCAGTGATCGGGACAGGCCTTCCTACGAGCTGTACTTC. Translation: CATSDRDRPSYELYF.

This clonotype was recorded a few times. The chain carries TRBV19 and TRBJ2-3; D might be TRBD2 (6 bases). This CDR3 is 14 amino acids long. Germline V gene data show CDR1 as LNHDA and CDR2 as SQIVND (reference sequence). In DNA form, the CDR3 reads TGTTCTGTCGGTCTCGGGGGAAGCACAGATACGCAGTATTTT. It yields the protein CSVGLGGSTDTQYF.

This clonotype has more than one count but fewer than ten. This chain connects TRBV28 to TRBJ1-2, with D tentatively TRBD1 (5 bases). Germline CDR1 and CDR2: MDHEN and SYDVKM. V shed 0 bases and J shed 13 bases, with 9 bases lying between them. The CDR3 spans 11 residues. This chain's CDR3 is CASSLWGDCTF. As DNA, the CDR3 is TGTGCCAGCAGTTTATGGGGGGACTGCACCTTC.

The chain carries TRBV20-1 and TRBJ2-7; 8 positions match TRBD1. CDR1 and CDR2 (germline): DFQATT, SNEGSKA (reference sequence). The trim removed 3 bases at V and 1 base at J, leaving 5 bases unmatched. The CDR3 has 14 amino acids. The CDR3 is CSARSGGPSYEQYF. The CDR3 DNA sequence: TGCAGTGCTAGGTCAGGGGGCCCTTCCTACGAGCAGTACTTC.

The chain combines TRBV3-1 with TRBJ2-1; D assignment may be TRBD1 or TRBD2 (6 bases each). CDR1 and CDR2 from the germline V gene are LGHDT and YNNKEL (reference sequence). CDR3 size: 17 residues. The V and J ends lost 7 bases and 2 bases respectively, with 21 bases between them. CDR3 sequence (DNA): TGTGCCAGCACCCACCTTCAGGGGACTGCTACCTACAATGAGCAGTTCTTC. It is translated as CASTHLQGTATYNEQFF.